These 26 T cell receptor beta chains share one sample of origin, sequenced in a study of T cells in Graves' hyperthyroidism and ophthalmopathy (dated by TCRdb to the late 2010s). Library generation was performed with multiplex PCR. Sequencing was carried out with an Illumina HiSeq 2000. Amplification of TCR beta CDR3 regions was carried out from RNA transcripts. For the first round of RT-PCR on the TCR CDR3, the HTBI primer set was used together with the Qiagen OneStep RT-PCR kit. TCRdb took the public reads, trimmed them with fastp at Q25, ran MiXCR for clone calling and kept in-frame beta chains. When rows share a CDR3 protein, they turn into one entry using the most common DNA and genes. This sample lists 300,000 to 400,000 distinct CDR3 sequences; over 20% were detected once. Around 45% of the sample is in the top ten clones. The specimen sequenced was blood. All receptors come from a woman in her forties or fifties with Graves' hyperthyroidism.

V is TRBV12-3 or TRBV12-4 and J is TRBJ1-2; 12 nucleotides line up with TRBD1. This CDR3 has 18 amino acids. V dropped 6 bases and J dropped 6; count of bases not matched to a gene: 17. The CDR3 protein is CASSRGRDRGPLEDGYTF. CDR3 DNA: TGTGCCAGCAGCCGGGGACGGGACAGGGGGCCACTGGAAGATGGCTACACCTTC.

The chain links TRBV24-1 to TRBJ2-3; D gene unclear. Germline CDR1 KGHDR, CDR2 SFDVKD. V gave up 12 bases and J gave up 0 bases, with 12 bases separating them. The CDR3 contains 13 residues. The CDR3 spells CAVAGDSTDTQYF. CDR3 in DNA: TGTGCCGTCGCAGGCGATAGCACAGATACGCAGTATTTT.

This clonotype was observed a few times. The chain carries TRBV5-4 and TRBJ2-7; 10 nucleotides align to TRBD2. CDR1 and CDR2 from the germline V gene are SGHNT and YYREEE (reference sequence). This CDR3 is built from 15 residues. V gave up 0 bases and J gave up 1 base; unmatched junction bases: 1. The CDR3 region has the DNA TGTGCCAGCAGCTTGGTAGCGGGGGGATCCTACGAGCAGTACTTC. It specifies CASSLVAGGSYEQYF.

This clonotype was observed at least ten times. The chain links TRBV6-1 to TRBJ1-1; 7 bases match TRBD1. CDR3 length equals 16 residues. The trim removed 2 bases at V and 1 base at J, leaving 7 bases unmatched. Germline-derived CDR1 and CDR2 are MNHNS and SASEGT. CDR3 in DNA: TGTGCCAGCAGTGAATGGACAGGCGAAGGGAACACTGAAGCTTTCTTT. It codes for CASSEWTGEGNTEAFF.

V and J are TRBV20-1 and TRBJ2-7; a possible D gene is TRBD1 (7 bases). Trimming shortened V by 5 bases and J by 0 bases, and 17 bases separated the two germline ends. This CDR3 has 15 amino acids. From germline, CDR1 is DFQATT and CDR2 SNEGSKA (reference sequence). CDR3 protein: CSAFRQGLDSYEQYF. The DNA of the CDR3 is TGCAGTGCTTTCCGACAGGGACTTGACTCCTACGAGCAGTACTTC.

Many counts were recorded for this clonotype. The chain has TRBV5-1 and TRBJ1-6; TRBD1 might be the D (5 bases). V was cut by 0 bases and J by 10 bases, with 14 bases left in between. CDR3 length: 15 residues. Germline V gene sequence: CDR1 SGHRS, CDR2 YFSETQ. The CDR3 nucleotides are TGCGCCAGCAGCTTGGAGTGGGGGGTCAGATCACCCCTCCACTTT. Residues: CASSLEWGVRSPLHF.

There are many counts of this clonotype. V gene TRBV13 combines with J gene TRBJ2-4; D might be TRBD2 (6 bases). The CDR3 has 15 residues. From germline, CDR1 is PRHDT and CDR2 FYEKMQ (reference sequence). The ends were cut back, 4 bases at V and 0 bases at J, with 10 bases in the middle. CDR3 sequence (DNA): TGTGCCAGCAGCTCATGGAGGGGAGCCAAAAACATTCAGTACTTC. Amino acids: CASSSWRGAKNIQYF. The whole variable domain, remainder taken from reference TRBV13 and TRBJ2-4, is AAGVIQSPRHLIKEKRETATLKCYPIPRHDTVYWYQQGPGQDPQFLISFYEKMQSDKGSIPDRFSAQQFSDYHSELNMSSLELGDSALYFCASSSWRGAKNIQYFGAGTRLSVL.

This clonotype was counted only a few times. CDR3 sequence reads: CSARPIAGLGTDTQYF. For the CDR3, the DNA is TGCAGTGCTAGACCAATAGCGGGGTTGGGTACAGATACGCAGTATTTT. The V call is TRBV20-1, the J call TRBJ2-3, with 8 bases fitting TRBD2. The germline CDR1 and CDR2 sequences are DFQATT and SNEGSKA (reference sequence). This CDR3 contains 16 residues. V gave up 2 bases and J gave up 3 bases; unmatched junction bases: 10.

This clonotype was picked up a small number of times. The CDR3 region has the DNA TGTGCCAGCAGTGCTTCGGGATCGTTGACCCTAAATGAAAAACTGTTTTTT. It yields the protein CASSASGSLTLNEKLFF. The J gene is TRBJ1-4, the V gene TRBV25-1; no clear D. V lost 4 bases and J 5 bases, leaving 20 bases between the germline ends. CDR3 size: 17 residues. Germline lookup yields CDR1 MGHDK and CDR2 SYGVNS. The whole variable domain, filled in from reference TRBV25-1 and TRBJ1-4, reads EADIYQTPRYLVIGTGKKITLECSQTMGHDKMYWYQQDPGMELHLIHYSYGVNSTEKGDLSSESTVSRIRTEHFPLTLESARPSHTSQYLCASSASGSLTLNEKLFFGSGTQLSVL.

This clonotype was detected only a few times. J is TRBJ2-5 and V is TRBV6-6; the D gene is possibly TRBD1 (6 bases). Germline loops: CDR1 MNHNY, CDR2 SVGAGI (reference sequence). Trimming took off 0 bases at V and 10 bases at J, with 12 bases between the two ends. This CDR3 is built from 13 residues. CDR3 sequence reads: CASSYSMQGLQYF. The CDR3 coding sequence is TGTGCCAGCAGTTACTCGATGCAGGGGCTCCAGTACTTC.

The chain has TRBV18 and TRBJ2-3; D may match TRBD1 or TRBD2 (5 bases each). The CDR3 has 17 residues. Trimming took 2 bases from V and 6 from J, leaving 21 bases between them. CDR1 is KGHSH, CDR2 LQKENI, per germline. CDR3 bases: TGTGCCAGCTCACCAAACGCAGGGAGAGGGGCCTCGGATACGCAGTATTTT. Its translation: CASSPNAGRGASDTQYF.

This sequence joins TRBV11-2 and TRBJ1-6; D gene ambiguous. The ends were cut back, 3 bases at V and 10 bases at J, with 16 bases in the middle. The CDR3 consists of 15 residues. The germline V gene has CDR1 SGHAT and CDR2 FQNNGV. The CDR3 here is CASSLEAHPISPLHF. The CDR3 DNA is TGTGCCAGCAGCTTGGAGGCCCACCCTATCTCACCCCTCCACTTT. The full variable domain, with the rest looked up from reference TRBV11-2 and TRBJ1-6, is EAGVAQSPRYKIIEKRQSVAFWCNPISGHATLYWYQQILGQGPKLLIQFQNNGVVDDSQLPKDRFSAERLKGVDSTLKIQPAKLEDSAVYLCASSLEAHPISPLHFGNGTRLTVT.

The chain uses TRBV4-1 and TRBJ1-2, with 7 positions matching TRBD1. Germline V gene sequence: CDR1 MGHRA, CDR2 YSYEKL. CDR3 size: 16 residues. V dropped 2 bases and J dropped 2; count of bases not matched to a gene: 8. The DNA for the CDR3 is TGCGCCAGCAGCCAATCCCCCCAGGACAGGAACTATGGCTACACCTTC. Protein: CASSQSPQDRNYGYTF.

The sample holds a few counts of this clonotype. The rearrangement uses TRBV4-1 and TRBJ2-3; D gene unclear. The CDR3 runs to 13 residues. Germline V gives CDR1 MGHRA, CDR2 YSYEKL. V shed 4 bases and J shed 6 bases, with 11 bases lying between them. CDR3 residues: CASSLGNTDTQYF. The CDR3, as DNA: TGCGCCAGCAGCCTCGGTAACACGGATACGCAGTATTTT.

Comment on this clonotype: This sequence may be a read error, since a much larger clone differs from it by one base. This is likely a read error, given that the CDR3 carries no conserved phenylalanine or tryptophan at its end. The CDR3 loop is CASSFGGMNTEAFS. The CDR3 nucleotides read TGTGCCAGCAGCTTCGGGGGCATGAACACTGAAGCTTTCTCT. The V gene is TRBV7-8, the J gene TRBJ1-1; tentative D call: TRBD1 (6 bases). Per the germline V gene, CDR1 is SGHVS and CDR2 is FQNEAQ. This CDR3 comprises 14 residues. The V end lost 3 bases, the J end lost 0 bases, and 8 bases lay between the germline ends.

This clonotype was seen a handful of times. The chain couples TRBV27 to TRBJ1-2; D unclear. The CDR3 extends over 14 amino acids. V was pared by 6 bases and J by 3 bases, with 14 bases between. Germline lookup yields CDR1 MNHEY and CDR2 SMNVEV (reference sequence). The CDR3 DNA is TGTGCCAGCAGGAGGGAGGGTAGGCACTATGGCTACACCTTC. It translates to CASRREGRHYGYTF.

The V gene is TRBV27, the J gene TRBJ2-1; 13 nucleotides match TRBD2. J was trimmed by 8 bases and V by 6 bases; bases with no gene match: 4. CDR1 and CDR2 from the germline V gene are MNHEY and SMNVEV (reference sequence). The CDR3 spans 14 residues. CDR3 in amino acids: CASSGLAGVDEQFF. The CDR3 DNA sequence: TGTGCCAGCAGCGGACTAGCGGGAGTGGATGAGCAGTTCTTC.

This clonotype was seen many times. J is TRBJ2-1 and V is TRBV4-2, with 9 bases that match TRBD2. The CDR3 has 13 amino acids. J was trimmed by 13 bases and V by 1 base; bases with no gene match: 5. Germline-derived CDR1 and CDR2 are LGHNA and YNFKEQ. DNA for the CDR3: TGTGCCAGCAGCCAAGCTAGCGGGACAGACCAGTTCTTC. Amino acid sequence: CASSQASGTDQFF.

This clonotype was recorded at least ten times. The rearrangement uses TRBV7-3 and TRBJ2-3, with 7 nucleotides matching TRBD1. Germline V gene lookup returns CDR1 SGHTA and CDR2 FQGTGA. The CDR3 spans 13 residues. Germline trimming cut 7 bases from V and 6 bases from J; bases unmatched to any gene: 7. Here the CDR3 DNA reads TGTGCCAGCAAACAAGGGGGCTCGGATACGCAGTATTTT. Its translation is CASKQGGSDTQYF. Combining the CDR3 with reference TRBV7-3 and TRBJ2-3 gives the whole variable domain GAGVSQTPSNKVTEKGKYVELRCDPISGHTALYWYRQSLGQGPEFLIYFQGTGAADDSGLPNDRFFAVRPEGSVSTLKIQRTERGDSAVYLCASKQGGSDTQYFGPGTRLTVL.

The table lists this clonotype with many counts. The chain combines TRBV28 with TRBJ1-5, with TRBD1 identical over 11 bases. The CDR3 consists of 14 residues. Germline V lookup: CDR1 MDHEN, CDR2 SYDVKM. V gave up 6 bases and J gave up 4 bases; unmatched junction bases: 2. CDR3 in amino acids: CASRRDRGNQPQHF. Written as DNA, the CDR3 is TGTGCCAGCAGGAGGGACAGGGGGAATCAGCCCCAGCATTTT.

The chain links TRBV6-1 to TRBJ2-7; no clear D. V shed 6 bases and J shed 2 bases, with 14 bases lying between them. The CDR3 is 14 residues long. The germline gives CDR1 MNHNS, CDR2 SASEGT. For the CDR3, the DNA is TGTGCCAGCAGGGCGCCTCTAGGAACCTACGAGCAGTACTTC. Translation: CASRAPLGTYEQYF.

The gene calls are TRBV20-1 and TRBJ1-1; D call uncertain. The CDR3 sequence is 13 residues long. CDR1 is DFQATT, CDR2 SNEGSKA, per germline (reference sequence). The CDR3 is CSPHLGVNTEAFF. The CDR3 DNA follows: TGCAGCCCCCACCTTGGGGTGAACACTGAAGCTTTCTTT.

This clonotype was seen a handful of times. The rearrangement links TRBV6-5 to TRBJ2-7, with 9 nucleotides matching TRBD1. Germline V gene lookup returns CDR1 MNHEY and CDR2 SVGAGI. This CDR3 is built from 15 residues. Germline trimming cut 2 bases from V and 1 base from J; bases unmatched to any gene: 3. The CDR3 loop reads CASSYRTGASYEQYF. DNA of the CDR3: TGTGCCAGCAGTTACCGGACAGGGGCTTCCTACGAGCAGTACTTC.

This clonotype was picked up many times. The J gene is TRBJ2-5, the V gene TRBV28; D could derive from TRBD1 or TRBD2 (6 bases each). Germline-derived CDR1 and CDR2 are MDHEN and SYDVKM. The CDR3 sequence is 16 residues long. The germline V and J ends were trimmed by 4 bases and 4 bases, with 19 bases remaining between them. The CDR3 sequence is CASSYSGAGHIETQYF. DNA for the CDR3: TGTGCCAGCAGTTACTCAGGGGCGGGACACATAGAGACCCAGTACTTC.

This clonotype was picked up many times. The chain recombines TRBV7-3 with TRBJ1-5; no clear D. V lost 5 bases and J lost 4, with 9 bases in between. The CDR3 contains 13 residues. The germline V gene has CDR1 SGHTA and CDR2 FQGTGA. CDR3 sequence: CASSIEPNQPQHF. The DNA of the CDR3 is TGTGCCAGCAGCATTGAACCGAATCAGCCCCAGCATTTT.

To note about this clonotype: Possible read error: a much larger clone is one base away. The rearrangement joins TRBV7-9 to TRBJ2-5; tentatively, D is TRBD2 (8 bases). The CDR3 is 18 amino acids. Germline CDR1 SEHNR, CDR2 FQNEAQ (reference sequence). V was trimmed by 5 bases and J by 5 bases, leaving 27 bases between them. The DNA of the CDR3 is TGTGCCAGCAGCCGGACTAGCAGGGGGGCCGTTCCGTCGGAGACCCAGTACTTC. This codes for CASSRTSRGAVPSETQYF.